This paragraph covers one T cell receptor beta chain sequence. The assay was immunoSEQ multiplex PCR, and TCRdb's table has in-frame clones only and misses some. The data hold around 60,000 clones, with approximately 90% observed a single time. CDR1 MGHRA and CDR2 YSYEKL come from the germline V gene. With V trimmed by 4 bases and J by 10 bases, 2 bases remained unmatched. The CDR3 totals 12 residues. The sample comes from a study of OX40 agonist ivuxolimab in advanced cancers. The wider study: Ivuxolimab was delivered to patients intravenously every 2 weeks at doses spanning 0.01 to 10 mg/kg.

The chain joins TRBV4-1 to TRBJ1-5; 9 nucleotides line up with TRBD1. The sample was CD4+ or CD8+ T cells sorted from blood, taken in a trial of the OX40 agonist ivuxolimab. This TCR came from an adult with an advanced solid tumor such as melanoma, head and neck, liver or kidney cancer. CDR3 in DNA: TGCGCCAGCAGCCGGGGACAGGGCCCCCAGCATTTT. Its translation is CASSRGQGPQHF.